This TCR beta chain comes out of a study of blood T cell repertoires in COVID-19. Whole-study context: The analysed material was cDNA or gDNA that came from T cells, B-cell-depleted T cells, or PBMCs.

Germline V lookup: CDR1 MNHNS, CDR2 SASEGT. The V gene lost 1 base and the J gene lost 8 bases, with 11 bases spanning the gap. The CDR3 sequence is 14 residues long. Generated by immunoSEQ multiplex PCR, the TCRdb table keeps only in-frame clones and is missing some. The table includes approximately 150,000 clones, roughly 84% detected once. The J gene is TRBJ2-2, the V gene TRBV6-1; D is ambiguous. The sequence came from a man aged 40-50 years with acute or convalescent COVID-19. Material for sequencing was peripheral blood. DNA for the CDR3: TGTGCCAGCAGTGAAGGCGGAGTCTTTGGGGAGCTGTTTTTT. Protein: CASSEGGVFGELFF.